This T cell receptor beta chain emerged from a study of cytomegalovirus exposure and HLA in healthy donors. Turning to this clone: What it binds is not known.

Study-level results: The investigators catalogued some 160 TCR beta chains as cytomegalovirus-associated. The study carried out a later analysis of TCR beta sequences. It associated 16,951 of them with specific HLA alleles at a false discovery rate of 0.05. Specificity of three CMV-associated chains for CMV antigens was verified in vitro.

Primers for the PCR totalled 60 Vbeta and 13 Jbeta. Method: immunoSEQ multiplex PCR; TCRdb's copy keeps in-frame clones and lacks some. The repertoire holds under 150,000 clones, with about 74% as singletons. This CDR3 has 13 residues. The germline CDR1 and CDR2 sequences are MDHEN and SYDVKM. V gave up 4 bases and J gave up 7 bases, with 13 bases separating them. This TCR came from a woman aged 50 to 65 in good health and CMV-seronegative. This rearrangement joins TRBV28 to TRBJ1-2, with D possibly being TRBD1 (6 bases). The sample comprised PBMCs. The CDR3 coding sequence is TGTGCCAGCAGTTCTCAGGGGCGCTCTGGCTACACCTTC. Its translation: CASSSQGRSGYTF.